Reported below is one T cell receptor beta chain. As yet, its antigen is unknown. Some clones are missing from TCRdb's copy, which holds only in-frame ones; the method was immunoSEQ multiplex PCR. The data hold tens of thousands of clones, with around 85% observed a single time. Germline CDR1 reads SGHRS; CDR2 reads YFSETQ. The CDR3 runs to 14 residues. Trimming stripped 2 bases from V and 4 bases from J, with 12 bases between. The data are from a study of OX40 agonist ivuxolimab in advanced cancers. Turning to the study itself: Patients received intravenous ivuxolimab every 2 weeks at 0.01 to 10 mg/kg. Study-wide findings and caveats: On average, a greater number of expanded clones characterised CD8+ T cells relative to CD4+. At doses 0.1 to 3.0 mg/kg, CD4+ and CD8+ clones expanded.

The V gene is TRBV5-1, the J gene TRBJ2-5; D is possibly TRBD2 (5 bases). Here the sequenced sample was CD4+ or CD8+ T cells sorted from blood, taken in a trial of the OX40 agonist ivuxolimab. This sequence originates from an adult with an advanced solid tumor such as melanoma, head and neck, liver or kidney cancer. The DNA for the CDR3 is TGCGCCAGCAGCTTAAGCGGTCCACCAGAGACCCAGTACTTC. Translation gives CASSLSGPPETQYF. The full variable domain, in which reference TRBV5-1 and TRBJ2-5 provide the parts outside the CDR3, is KAGVTQTPRYLIKTRGQQVTLSCSPISGHRSVSWYQQTPGQGLQFLFEYFSETQRNKGNFPGRFSGRQFSNSRSEMNVSTLELGDSALYLCASSLSGPPETQYFGPGTRLLVL.